This passage covers 25 T cell receptor beta chains from one sample sequenced in a study of beta chain features in type 1 diabetes (dated by TCRdb to the late 2010s). Here is what the overall study found, with its caveats: In all four CD4+ subsets, TCRB CDR3 length was moderately but significantly shorter in type 1 diabetes patients.

The library was prepared using the immunoSEQ multiplex PCR assay. The entire amount of isolated RNA was reverse transcribed using the High Capacity cDNA Reverse Transcription Kit, so the sequenced TCRB transcripts were expressed ones. TCRdb carries this immuneACCESS record with in-frame sequences only. Its versions omit some clonotypes, under half of them owing to an unresolved V gene in the studies checked, with the rest unexplained. The sample table contains about 370,000 clones; only one count was recorded for 8% to 10% of them. The biggest ten clones account for over 0.45% of the sample. Their recognized antigens are unknown. Specimen: central memory CD4+ T cells from blood. The source is a man aged 25-40 years with type 1 diabetes.

The sample holds a few counts of this clone. The rearrangement joins TRBV5-1 to TRBJ1-5; 7 bases match TRBD1. The CDR3 consists of 15 residues. Germline CDR1 and CDR2: SGHRS and YFSETQ. Trimming took 2 bases from V and 0 from J; bases not matched to a gene: 2. The CDR3 is CASSLQGHSNQPQHF. For the CDR3, the DNA is TGCGCCAGCAGCTTACAGGGGCATAGCAATCAGCCCCAGCATTTT. The full variable domain, completed using reference TRBV5-1 and TRBJ1-5, is KAGVTQTPRYLIKTRGQQVTLSCSPISGHRSVSWYQQTPGQGLQFLFEYFSETQRNKGNFPGRFSGRQFSNSRSEMNVSTLELGDSALYLCASSLQGHSNQPQHFGDGTRLSIL.

This clone was seen more than once but under ten times. The chain joins TRBV5-1 to TRBJ1-1; D call uncertain. Germline CDR1 reads SGHRS; CDR2 reads YFSETQ. V was cut by 2 bases and J by 4 bases, with 12 bases left in between. The CDR3 covers 14 residues. The CDR3 bases are TGCGCCAGCAGCTTTAGTGTCGTGATCACTGAAGCTTTCTTT. It translates to CASSFSVVITEAFF. The full variable domain, in which reference TRBV5-1 and TRBJ1-1 provide the parts outside the CDR3, is KAGVTQTPRYLIKTRGQQVTLSCSPISGHRSVSWYQQTPGQGLQFLFEYFSETQRNKGNFPGRFSGRQFSNSRSEMNVSTLELGDSALYLCASSFSVVITEAFFGQGTRLTVV.

This clone was detected a few times. The chain uses TRBV7-9 and TRBJ2-5; D gene uncertain. The germline V gene encodes CDR1 SEHNR and CDR2 FQNEAQ (reference sequence). The CDR3 totals 15 residues. The V and J ends lost 0 bases and 5 bases respectively, with 13 bases between them. CDR3 bases: TGTGCCAGCAGCTTAGCGGCCCGAACGGCGGAGACCCAGTACTTC. This translates into CASSLAARTAETQYF.

The chain links TRBV7-2 to TRBJ2-7, with 13 bases aligning to TRBD2. V was clipped by 4 bases and J by 4 bases; unmatched bases: 13. The CDR3 runs 18 residues. CDR1 is SGHTA, CDR2 FQGNSA, per germline. In DNA form, the CDR3 reads TGTGCCAGCAGCTCGACAGCCGCCGGACTAGCGGGAGAGTACGAGCAGTACTTC. Its protein product is CASSSTAAGLAGEYEQYF.

This clone has a handful of counts. The chain has TRBV2 and TRBJ1-1; the D is unclear. Germline V gene data show CDR1 as SNHLY and CDR2 as FYNNEI. Trimming removed 4 bases from V and 11 bases from J, with 14 bases in between. This CDR3 is 12 amino acids long. The DNA for the CDR3 is TGTGCCAGCAGTGGGATGAGGGTGGTCGCTTTCTTT. It specifies CASSGMRVVAFF. Based on the CDR3 plus reference TRBV2 and TRBJ1-1, the full variable domain is EPEVTQTPSHQVTQMGQEVILRCVPISNHLYFYWYRQILGQKVEFLVSFYNNEISEKSEIFDDQFSVERPDGSNFTLKIRSTKLEDSAMYFCASSGMRVVAFFGQGTRLTVV.

The chain is built from TRBV6-4 and TRBJ1-1, with D perhaps TRBD1 (6 bases). CDR1 MRHNA and CDR2 SNTAGT come from the germline V gene. V lost 0 bases and J 4 bases, leaving 15 bases between the germline ends. CDR3 length: 16 residues. The CDR3 coding sequence is TGTGCCAGCAGTGACTCGTCGGGGGGCCGTGGCACTGAAGCTTTCTTT. Encoded protein: CASSDSSGGRGTEAFF.

This clone has only a few counts. The chain is built from TRBV5-1 and TRBJ1-1; 7 bases align to TRBD1. V lost 4 bases and J lost 0; bases outside the gene matches: 3. Germline lookup yields CDR1 SGHRS and CDR2 YFSETQ. The CDR3 length is 14 residues. CDR3 nucleotides: TGCGCCAGCAGCGCCAGGGGGATGAACACTGAAGCTTTCTTT. It is translated as CASSARGMNTEAFF.

The chain employs TRBV30 and TRBJ2-1, with 9 nucleotides matching TRBD1. The V gene's germline CDR1 is GTSNPN and CDR2 SVGIG (reference sequence). J lost 10 bases, V lost 5 bases, and 12 bases had no gene match. This CDR3 region has 14 residues. CDR3 residues: CAWLRDRVLGEQFF. CDR3 DNA: TGTGCCTGGCTCCGGGACAGGGTTTTAGGAGAGCAGTTCTTC.

A few counts support this clone. The V call is TRBV6-6, the J call TRBJ1-1; 10 bases map to TRBD1. Germline V lookup: CDR1 MNHNY, CDR2 SVGAGI (reference sequence). This CDR3 contains 15 residues. Unmatched junction bases numbered 9, after V lost 6 bases and J lost 5 bases. As DNA, the CDR3 is TGTGCCAGCAGAAACCTGGACAGGGGGGGAACTGAAGCTTTCTTT. It yields the protein CASRNLDRGGTEAFF.

The V and J genes are TRBV7-9 and TRBJ2-6; a possible D gene is TRBD1 (5 bases). Germline CDR1 is SEHNR and CDR2 is FQNEAQ (reference sequence). The V gene lost 3 bases and the J gene lost 1 base, with 16 bases spanning the gap. CDR3 size: 18 residues. This CDR3 is CASSLSYQGLSGANVLTF. In nucleotides, the CDR3 is TGTGCCAGCAGCTTGAGTTATCAGGGTCTGTCTGGGGCCAACGTCCTGACTTTC.

This clone was observed at least ten times. The chain has TRBV6-5 and TRBJ2-7; either TRBD1 or TRBD2 may fit D (5 bases each). CDR3 size: 14 residues. The V gene lost 2 bases and the J gene lost 2 bases, with 10 bases spanning the gap. Germline assignment: CDR1 MNHEY and CDR2 SVGAGI. The CDR3 spells CASSYRDGTYEQYF. The CDR3 DNA sequence: TGTGCCAGCAGTTACCGGGACGGGACCTACGAGCAGTACTTC.

A few counts support this clone. J is TRBJ2-7 and V is TRBV7-3; TRBD1 agrees at 7 bases. CDR1 SGHTA and CDR2 FQGTGA come from the germline V gene. With V trimmed by 0 bases and J by 6 bases, 2 bases remained unmatched. This CDR3 spans 13 amino acids. The CDR3, as DNA: TGTGCCAGCAGCTTAACGAGGGACAGCGAGCAGTACTTC. Protein: CASSLTRDSEQYF.

Regarding this clone: The junction departs from germline at one end; a sequencing error may be responsible. The genes are TRBV10-1 and TRBJ2-1; D gene ambiguous. Germline CDR1 WNHNN, CDR2 SYGVQD (reference sequence). This CDR3 is 11 amino acids long. The CDR3 here is CAISGSQEQFF. The CDR3 DNA is TGTGCCATCAGTGGTTCTCAAGAGCAGTTCTTC.

There are many counts of this clone. This sequence joins TRBV5-1 and TRBJ2-7; 8 positions match TRBD1. The junction had 11 bases not matched to a gene; V was cut back by 4 bases and J by 5 bases. This CDR3 spans 15 amino acids. The V gene's germline CDR1 is SGHRS and CDR2 YFSETQ. The CDR3 bases are TGCGCCAGCAGCCCGGGACAGGCCCGAGGGGACGAGCAGTACTTC. This translates into CASSPGQARGDEQYF. Variable domain in full (rest from reference TRBV5-1 and TRBJ2-7): KAGVTQTPRYLIKTRGQQVTLSCSPISGHRSVSWYQQTPGQGLQFLFEYFSETQRNKGNFPGRFSGRQFSNSRSEMNVSTLELGDSALYLCASSPGQARGDEQYFGPGTRLTVT.

This clone came up many times. This chain links TRBV11-2 with TRBJ1-4; 8 bases line up with TRBD1. J gave up 10 bases and V 1 base, and 8 bases lay outside the gene matches. The CDR3 length is 15 residues. Germline values: CDR1 SGHAT, CDR2 FQNNGV. The CDR3 sequence is CASSLVRGQAGKLFF. In DNA, the CDR3 is TGTGCCAGCAGCTTAGTTAGGGGACAGGCCGGAAAACTGTTTTTT.

This clone occurred many times. CDR3 sequence (DNA): TGTGCCAGCAGCGCGGGACAGGGAAACATTCAGTACTTC. Its translation is CASSAGQGNIQYF. The rearrangement joins TRBV6-1 to TRBJ2-4, with 9 bases lining up with TRBD1. This CDR3 region has 13 residues. V was clipped by 6 bases and J by 6 bases; unmatched bases: 3. CDR1 is MNHNS and CDR2 is SASEGT in the germline V gene.

The V gene is TRBV6-5, the J gene TRBJ2-1; 9 nucleotides agree with TRBD2. J was trimmed by 3 bases and V by 4 bases; bases with no gene match: 4. The CDR3 extends over 15 amino acids. Per germline, CDR1 MNHEY and CDR2 SVGAGI. DNA for the CDR3: TGTGCCAGCAGTTTTAGACTAGCGGACTACAATGAGCAGTTCTTC. Its protein is CASSFRLADYNEQFF.

The CDR3 nucleotides are TGCGCCAGCAGCTTAGTCGGGTCTATTGAAGCTTTCTTT. Translating it yields CASSLVGSIEAFF. This chain joins TRBV5-1 and TRBJ1-1; D gene ambiguous. The V end was cut by 2 bases, the J end by 7 bases, with 12 bases between. The CDR3 extends over 13 amino acids. CDR1 SGHRS and CDR2 YFSETQ come from the germline V gene. Based on the CDR3 plus reference TRBV5-1 and TRBJ1-1, the full variable domain is KAGVTQTPRYLIKTRGQQVTLSCSPISGHRSVSWYQQTPGQGLQFLFEYFSETQRNKGNFPGRFSGRQFSNSRSEMNVSTLELGDSALYLCASSLVGSIEAFFGQGTRLTVV.

A few counts support this clone. V gene TRBV4-3 combines with J gene TRBJ1-4; D possibly corresponds to TRBD1 (5 bases). Germline V gives CDR1 LGHNA, CDR2 YSLEER. This CDR3 contains 14 residues. V lost 1 base and J lost 8, with 11 bases in between. The CDR3 sequence is CASSQAQGREKLFF. The CDR3 coding sequence is TGCGCCAGCAGCCAAGCGCAGGGAAGAGAAAAACTGTTTTTT.

This clone showed up just a few times. The rearrangement uses TRBV4-3 and TRBJ2-2; 7 bases align to TRBD2. This CDR3 comprises 15 residues. Germline V CDR1 and CDR2: LGHNA, YSLEER. J gave up 7 bases and V 1 base, and 6 bases lay outside the gene matches. CDR3 sequence reads: CASSQVRLAGGELFF. The CDR3, as DNA: TGCGCCAGCAGCCAAGTACGACTAGCCGGCGGGGAGCTGTTTTTT.

This clone has only a few counts. At the DNA level, this CDR3 is encoded by other sequences in the same sample as well. The chain links TRBV6-5 to TRBJ2-3; weak D call: TRBD2 (5 bases). There are 16 residues in the CDR3. With 0 bases removed from V and 1 base from J, the gap between germline ends came to 11 bases. Germline lookup yields CDR1 MNHEY and CDR2 SVGAGI. The CDR3 DNA is TGTGCCAGCAGTTACTCGTCCGGGGAAGGCACAGATACGCAGTATTTT. Translation gives CASSYSSGEGTDTQYF.

CDR3 loop: CASSVRAGNTIYF. The CDR3 DNA sequence: TGTGCCAGCAGCGTCAGGGCTGGAAACACCATATATTTT. J is TRBJ1-3 and V is TRBV2, with a tentative D call TRBD1 (5 bases). The CDR3 length is 13 residues. Germline V gene lookup returns CDR1 SNHLY and CDR2 FYNNEI. V gave up 6 bases and J gave up 2 bases, with 8 bases separating them.

This clone showed up just a few times. One junction end does not reproduce the germline sequence, and a read error may be involved. This sequence joins TRBV7-7 and TRBJ2-5; D is unresolved. CDR3 size: 13 residues. Germline V gives CDR1 SSHAT, CDR2 FNYEAQ (reference sequence). The CDR3 loop is CASSQRTQETQYF. CDR3 sequence (DNA): TGTGCTAGCAGCCAACGTACCCAAGAGACCCAGTACTTC.

In its sample, this clone was seen many times. The chain joins TRBV4-1 to TRBJ2-2; D gene unclear. This CDR3 region has 11 residues. V was cut by 0 bases and J by 9 bases, with 2 bases left in between. Germline-derived CDR1 and CDR2 are MGHRA and YSYEKL. CDR3 sequence: CASSQDRELFF. The CDR3 DNA follows: TGCGCCAGCAGCCAAGACAGGGAGCTGTTTTTT.

This clone occurred a few times. It may be a read error: a sequence one base away is much more abundant. This chain uses TRBV6-6 with TRBJ2-3, with no clear D. Trimming shortened V by 4 bases and J by 0 bases, and 5 bases separated the two germline ends. Germline V gives CDR1 MNHNY, CDR2 SVGAGI (reference sequence). This CDR3 is built from 13 residues. The CDR3 region is CASSSPSTDTQYF. In DNA form, the CDR3 reads TGTGCCAGCAGTTCCCCTAGCACAGATACGCAGTATTTT.